This entry is about one T cell receptor (beta chain). The antigen is not known. Here the CDR3 omits its conserved ending phenylalanine or tryptophan, so a read error is the likely source. General study points: Tumor Treg TCRs overlapped most with tumor naive CD4+ cells.

After constant-region reverse-primer amplification, full-length variable regions underwent semi-nested PCR with Nested Universal Primer A. TCRdb re-called the 5' RACE reads through MiXCR, storing one row per CDR3 protein. The sample has a few thousand distinct CDR3 sequences, about three quarters seen once. CD4+CD45RO+CD25- cells were isolated as memory CD4+ T cells. The CDR3 is made up of 14 amino acids. Trimming left V 3 bases short and J 5 bases short, with 13 bases between. The V gene's germline CDR1 is SGHTA and CDR2 FQGNSA. This sequence joins TRBV7-2 and TRBJ2-5, with D perhaps TRBD2 (5 bases). The sequence derives from a female donor with breast cancer. Sequenced: memory CD4+ T cells sorted from a lymph node. Subset defined: memory CD4+ T cells, CD4+CD45RO+CD25-. Written as DNA, the CDR3 is TGTGCCAGCAGCTTGGGAGTAGCTCGGGAGACCCAGTACCTC. Translated, it gives CASSLGVARETQYL.